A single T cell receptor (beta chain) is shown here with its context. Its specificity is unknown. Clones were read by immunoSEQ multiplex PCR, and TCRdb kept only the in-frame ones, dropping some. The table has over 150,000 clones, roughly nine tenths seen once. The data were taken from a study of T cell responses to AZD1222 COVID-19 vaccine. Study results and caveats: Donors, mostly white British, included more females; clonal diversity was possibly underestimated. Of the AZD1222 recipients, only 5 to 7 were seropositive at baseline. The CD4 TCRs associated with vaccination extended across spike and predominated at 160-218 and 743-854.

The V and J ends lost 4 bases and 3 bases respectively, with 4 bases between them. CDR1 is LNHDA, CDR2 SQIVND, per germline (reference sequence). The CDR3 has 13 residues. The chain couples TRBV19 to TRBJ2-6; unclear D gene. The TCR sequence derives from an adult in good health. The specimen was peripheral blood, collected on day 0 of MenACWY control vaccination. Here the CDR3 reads CASSTLGANVLTF. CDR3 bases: TGTGCCAGTAGTACTCTTGGGGCCAACGTCCTGACTTTC.